The present T cell receptor beta chain was sequenced within a study of cytomegalovirus exposure and HLA in healthy donors. The PCR used 60 Vbeta and 13 Jbeta primers. Clones were sequenced by immunoSEQ multiplex PCR, and TCRdb holds only the in-frame ones, with some missing. Of roughly 250,000 clones in the sample, roughly 70% were seen once. As for this clone: Its antigen remains unidentified.

The CDR3 loop spans 12 amino acids. Trimming took off 3 bases at V and 8 bases at J, with 9 bases between the two ends. The germline gives CDR1 SGHRS, CDR2 YFSETQ. Study-wide points: Data from an earlier analysis indicated that most TCR beta V segments were productive either about 87% or about 30% of the time. Later on, a genetic analysis was performed. It linked a missense variant in DCLRE1C with V- and J-gene trimming of TCR beta.

Sequenced sample: PBMCs. The sequence derives from a female donor in good health and CMV-seronegative. The V call is TRBV5-1, the J call TRBJ2-4; D ambiguous. DNA of the CDR3: TGCGCCAGCAGCTCCCAGCGAGACATTCAGTACTTC. Translation gives CASSSQRDIQYF. The variable domain in full, completed from reference TRBV5-1 and TRBJ2-4, reads KAGVTQTPRYLIKTRGQQVTLSCSPISGHRSVSWYQQTPGQGLQFLFEYFSETQRNKGNFPGRFSGRQFSNSRSEMNVSTLELGDSALYLCASSSQRDIQYFGAGTRLSVL.